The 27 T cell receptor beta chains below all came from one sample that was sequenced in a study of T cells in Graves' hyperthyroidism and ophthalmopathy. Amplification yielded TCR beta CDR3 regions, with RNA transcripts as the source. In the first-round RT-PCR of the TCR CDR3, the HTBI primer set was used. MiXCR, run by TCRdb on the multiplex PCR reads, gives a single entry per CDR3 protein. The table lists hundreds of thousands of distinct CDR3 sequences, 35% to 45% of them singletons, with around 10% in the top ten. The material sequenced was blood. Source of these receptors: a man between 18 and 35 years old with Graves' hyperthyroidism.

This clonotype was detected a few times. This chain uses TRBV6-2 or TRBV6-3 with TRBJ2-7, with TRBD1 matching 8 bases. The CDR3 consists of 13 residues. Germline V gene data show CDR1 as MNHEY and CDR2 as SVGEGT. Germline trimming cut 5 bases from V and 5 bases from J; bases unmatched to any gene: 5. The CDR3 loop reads CASSPTGEHEQYF. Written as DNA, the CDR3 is TGTGCCAGCAGTCCGACAGGGGAACACGAGCAGTACTTC.

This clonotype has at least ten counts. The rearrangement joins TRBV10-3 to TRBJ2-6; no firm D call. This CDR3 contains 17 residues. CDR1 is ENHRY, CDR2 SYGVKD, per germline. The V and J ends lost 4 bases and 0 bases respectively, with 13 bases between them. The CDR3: CAISAGAGISGANVLTF. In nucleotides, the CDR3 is TGTGCCATCAGTGCCGGCGCAGGTATCTCTGGGGCCAACGTCCTGACTTTC.

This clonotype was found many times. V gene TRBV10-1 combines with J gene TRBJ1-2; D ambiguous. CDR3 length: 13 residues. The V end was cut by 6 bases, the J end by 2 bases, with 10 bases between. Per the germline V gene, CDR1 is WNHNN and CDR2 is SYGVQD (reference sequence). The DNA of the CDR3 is TGCGCCAGCAGGCGGAGGGTCAACTATGGCTACACCTTC. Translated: CASRRRVNYGYTF.

CDR3 loop: CATSDLGERRTFSTNEKLFF. The CDR3 DNA follows: TGTGCCACCAGTGATTTGGGGGAGAGACGGACCTTCTCAACTAATGAAAAACTGTTTTTT. The rearrangement uses TRBV24-1 and TRBJ1-4; D gene uncertain. The CDR3 length is 20 residues. Looked up from germline, CDR1 is KGHDR and CDR2 is SFDVKD. Trimming took off 0 bases at V and 0 bases at J, with 19 bases between the two ends.

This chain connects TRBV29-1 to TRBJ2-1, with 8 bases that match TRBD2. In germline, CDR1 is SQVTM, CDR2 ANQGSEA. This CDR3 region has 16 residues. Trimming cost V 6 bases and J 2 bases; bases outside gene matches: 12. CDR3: CSVELTTSGAYNEQFF. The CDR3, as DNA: TGCAGCGTCGAGCTGACCACTAGCGGAGCCTACAATGAGCAGTTCTTC.

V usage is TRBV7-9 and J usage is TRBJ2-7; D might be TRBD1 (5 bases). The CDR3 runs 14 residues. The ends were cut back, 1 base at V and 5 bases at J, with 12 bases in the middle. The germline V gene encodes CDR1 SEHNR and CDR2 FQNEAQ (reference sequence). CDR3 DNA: TGTGCCAGCAGCTTAGTACAGGAATTAGACGAGCAGTACTTC. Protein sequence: CASSLVQELDEQYF.

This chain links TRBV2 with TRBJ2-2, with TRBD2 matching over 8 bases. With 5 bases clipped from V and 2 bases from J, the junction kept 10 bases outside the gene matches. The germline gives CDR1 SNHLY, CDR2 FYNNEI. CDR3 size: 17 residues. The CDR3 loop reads CASSLLYAGGNTGELFF. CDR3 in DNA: TGTGCCAGCAGTCTCCTGTATGCGGGGGGCAACACCGGGGAGCTGTTTTTT. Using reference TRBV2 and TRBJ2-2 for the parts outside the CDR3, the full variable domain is EPEVTQTPSHQVTQMGQEVILRCVPISNHLYFYWYRQILGQKVEFLVSFYNNEISEKSEIFDDQFSVERPDGSNFTLKIRSTKLEDSAMYFCASSLLYAGGNTGELFFGEGSRLTVL.

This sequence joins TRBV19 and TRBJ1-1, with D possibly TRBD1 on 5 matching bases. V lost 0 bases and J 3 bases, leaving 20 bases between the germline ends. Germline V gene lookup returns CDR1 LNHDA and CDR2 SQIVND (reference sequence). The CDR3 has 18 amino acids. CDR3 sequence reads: CASSIDRPGWNSDTEAFF. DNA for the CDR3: TGTGCCAGTAGTATAGATCGTCCAGGGTGGAACAGTGACACTGAAGCTTTCTTT.

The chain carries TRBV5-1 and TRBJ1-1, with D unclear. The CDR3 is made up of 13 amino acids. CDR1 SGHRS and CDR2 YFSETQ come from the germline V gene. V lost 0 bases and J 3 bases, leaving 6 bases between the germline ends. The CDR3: CASSLAKYTEAFF. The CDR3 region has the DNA TGCGCCAGCAGCTTGGCCAAGTACACTGAAGCTTTCTTT.

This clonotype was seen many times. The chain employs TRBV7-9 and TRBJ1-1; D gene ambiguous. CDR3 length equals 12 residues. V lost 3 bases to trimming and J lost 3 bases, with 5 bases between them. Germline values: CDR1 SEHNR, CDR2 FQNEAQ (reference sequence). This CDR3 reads CASSLSDTEAFF. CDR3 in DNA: TGTGCCAGCAGCTTGAGTGACACTGAAGCTTTCTTT. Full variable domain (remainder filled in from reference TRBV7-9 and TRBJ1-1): DTGVSQNPRHKITKRGQNVTFRCDPISEHNRLYWYRQTLGQGPEFLTYFQNEAQLEKSRLLSDRFSAERPKGSFSTLEIQRTEQGDSAMYLCASSLSDTEAFFGQGTRLTVV.

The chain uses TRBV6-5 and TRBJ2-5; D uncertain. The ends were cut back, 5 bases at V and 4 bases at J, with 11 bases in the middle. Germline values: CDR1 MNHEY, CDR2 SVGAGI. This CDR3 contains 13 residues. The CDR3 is CASSAEVGETQYF. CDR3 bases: TGTGCCAGCAGTGCAGAGGTGGGAGAGACCCAGTACTTC.

CDR3: CASSSGQGAYEKLFF. The CDR3 nucleotides read TGTGCCAGCAGCAGCGGACAGGGGGCTTATGAAAAACTGTTTTTT. The rearrangement links TRBV9 to TRBJ1-4; 11 bases match TRBD1. CDR3 length: 15 residues. CDR1 is SGDLS, CDR2 YYNGEE, per germline. Germline trimming cut 4 bases from V and 6 bases from J; bases unmatched to any gene: 5.

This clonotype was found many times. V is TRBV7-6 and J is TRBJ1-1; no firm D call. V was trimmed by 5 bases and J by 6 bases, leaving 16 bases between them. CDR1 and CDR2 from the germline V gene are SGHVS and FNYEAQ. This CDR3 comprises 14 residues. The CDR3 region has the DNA TGTGCCAGCAGCACCCCTGGACTGGCCCCTGAAGCTTTCTTT. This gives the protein CASSTPGLAPEAFF.

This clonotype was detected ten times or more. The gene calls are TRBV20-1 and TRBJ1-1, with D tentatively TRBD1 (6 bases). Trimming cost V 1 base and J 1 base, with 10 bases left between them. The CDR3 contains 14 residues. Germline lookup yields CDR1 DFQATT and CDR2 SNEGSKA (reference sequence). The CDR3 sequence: CSARGQGPNTEAFF. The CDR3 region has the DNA TGCAGTGCTAGAGGCCAGGGGCCGAACACTGAAGCTTTCTTT.

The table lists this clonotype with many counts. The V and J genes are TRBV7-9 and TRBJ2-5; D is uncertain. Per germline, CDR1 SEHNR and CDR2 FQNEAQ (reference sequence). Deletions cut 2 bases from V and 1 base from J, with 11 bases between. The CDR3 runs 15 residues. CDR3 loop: CASSLSDRVQETQYF. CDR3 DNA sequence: TGTGCCAGCAGCTTAAGCGATAGGGTCCAAGAGACCCAGTACTTC.

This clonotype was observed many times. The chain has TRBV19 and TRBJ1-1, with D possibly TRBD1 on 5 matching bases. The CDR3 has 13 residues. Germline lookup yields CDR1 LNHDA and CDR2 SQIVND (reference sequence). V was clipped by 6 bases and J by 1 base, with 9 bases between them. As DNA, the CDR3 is TGTGCCAGTAGGGCAGGGACGAACACTGAAGCTTTCTTT. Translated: CASRAGTNTEAFF.

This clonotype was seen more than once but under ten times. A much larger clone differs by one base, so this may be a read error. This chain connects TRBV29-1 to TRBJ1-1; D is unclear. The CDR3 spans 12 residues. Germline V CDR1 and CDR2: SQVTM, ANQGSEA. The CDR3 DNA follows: TGCAGTGCTAGAGGCGGGATTTCCCCCGCTTTCTTT. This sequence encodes CSARGGISPAFF.

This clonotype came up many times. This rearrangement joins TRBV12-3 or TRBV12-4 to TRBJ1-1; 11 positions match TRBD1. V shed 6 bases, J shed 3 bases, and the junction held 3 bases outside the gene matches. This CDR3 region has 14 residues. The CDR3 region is CASRTGQGDTEAFF. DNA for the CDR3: TGTGCCAGCAGAACGGGACAGGGGGACACTGAAGCTTTCTTT.

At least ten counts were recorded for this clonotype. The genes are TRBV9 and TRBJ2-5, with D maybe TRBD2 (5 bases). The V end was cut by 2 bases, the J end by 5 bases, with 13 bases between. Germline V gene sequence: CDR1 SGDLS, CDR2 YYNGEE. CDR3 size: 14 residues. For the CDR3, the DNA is TGTGCCAGCAGCGTTGGCCTAGCCCTGGAGACCCAGTACTTC. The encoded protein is CASSVGLALETQYF.

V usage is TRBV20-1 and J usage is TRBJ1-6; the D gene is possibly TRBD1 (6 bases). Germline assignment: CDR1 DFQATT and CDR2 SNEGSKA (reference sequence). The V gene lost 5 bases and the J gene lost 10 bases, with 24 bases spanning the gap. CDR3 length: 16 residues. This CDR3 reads CSAPVPYRVGGSPLHF. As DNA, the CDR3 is TGCAGTGCTCCCGTACCGTACAGGGTTGGGGGCTCACCCCTCCACTTT.

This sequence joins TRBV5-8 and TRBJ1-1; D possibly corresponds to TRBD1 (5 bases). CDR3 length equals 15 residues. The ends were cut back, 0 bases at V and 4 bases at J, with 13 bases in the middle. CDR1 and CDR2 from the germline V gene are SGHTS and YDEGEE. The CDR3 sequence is CASSLGTTASTEAFF. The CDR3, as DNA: TGTGCCAGCAGCTTGGGTACGACAGCTAGCACTGAAGCTTTCTTT.

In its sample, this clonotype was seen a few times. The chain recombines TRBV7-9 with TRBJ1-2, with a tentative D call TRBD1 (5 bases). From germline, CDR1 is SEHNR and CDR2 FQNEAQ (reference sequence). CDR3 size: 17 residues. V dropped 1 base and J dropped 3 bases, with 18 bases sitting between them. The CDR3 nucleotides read TGTGCCAGCAGCTTAGAGGGCTGGGGGAGGCTCGACTATGGCTACACCTTC. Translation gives CASSLEGWGRLDYGYTF.

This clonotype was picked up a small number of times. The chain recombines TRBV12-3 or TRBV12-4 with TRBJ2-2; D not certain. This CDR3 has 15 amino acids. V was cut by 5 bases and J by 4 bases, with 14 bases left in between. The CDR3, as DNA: TGTGCCAGCAGTCTAGACTTATTTCCCACCGGGGAGCTGTTTTTT. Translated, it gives CASSLDLFPTGELFF.

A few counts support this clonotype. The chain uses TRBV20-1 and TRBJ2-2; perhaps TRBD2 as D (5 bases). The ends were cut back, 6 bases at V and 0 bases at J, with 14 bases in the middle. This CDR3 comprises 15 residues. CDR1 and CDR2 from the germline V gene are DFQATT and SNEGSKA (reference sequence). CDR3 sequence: CSAPTEGTNTGELFF. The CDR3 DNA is TGCAGTGCCCCCACAGAGGGTACGAACACCGGGGAGCTGTTTTTT.

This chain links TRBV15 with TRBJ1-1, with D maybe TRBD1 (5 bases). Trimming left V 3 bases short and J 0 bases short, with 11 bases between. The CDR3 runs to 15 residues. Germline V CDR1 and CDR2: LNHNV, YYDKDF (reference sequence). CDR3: CATSRFQGVNTEAFF. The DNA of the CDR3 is TGTGCCACCAGCAGGTTTCAGGGTGTGAACACTGAAGCTTTCTTT. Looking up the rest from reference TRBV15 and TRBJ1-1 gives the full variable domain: DAMVIQNPRYQVTQFGKPVTLSCSQTLNHNVMYWYQQKSSQAPKLLFHYYDKDFNNEADTPDNFQSRRPNTSFCFLDIRSPGLGDTAMYLCATSRFQGVNTEAFFGQGTRLTVV.

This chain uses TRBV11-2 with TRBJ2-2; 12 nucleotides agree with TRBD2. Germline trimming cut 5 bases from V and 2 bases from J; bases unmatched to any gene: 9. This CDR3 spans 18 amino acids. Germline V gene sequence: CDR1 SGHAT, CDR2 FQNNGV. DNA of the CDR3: TGTGCCAGCAGCCTCCTGCTAGCGGGGGGGGCCAACACCGGGGAGCTGTTTTTT. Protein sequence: CASSLLLAGGANTGELFF.

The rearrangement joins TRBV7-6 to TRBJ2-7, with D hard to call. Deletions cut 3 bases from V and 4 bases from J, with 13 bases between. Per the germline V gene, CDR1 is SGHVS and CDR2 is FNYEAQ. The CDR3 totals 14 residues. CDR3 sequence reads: CASSLDPDIYEQYF. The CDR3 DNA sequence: TGTGCCAGCAGCTTGGACCCAGACATTTACGAGCAGTACTTC.